This note documents a single T cell receptor (beta chain) sequence. Its binding antigen is unknown. Qualities for individual bases were not recorded, and no much larger clone is one base off. In total, 630 or so healthy bone marrow donors made up the cohort. At the time of sampling, all cohort members were nominally healthy, though unrecorded immune exposures were likely present. The donor was CMV seronegative and was included in the group of about 400 seronegative cohort members. Every donor gave a peripheral blood sample, and the peripheral blood mononuclear cells from that sample were used for TCR beta sequencing. The Qiagen DNeasy Blood Extraction Kit was used to extract genomic DNA from the blood cell samples. The sample originates from a study of cytomegalovirus exposure and HLA in healthy donors (dated by TCRdb to the late 2010s). For the wider study: In an earlier analysis of about 560 of the donors, 276 Gb of sequence data and 120 million or so unique TCR beta sequences from roughly 200 million T cells were reported. Roughly 300 gigabases of sequencing data and tens of millions of unique TCR sequences were included in an early release covering several hundred HLA-typed donors. Among the roughly 390 genotyped donors, around 81% belonged to the genetic ancestry cluster associated with self-reported Caucasian donors. The aim of the study was to test whether cataloging public T cell receptors could identify signatures of past pathogen exposure. Using immunosequencing, the study profiled T cell repertoires from roughly 650 subjects and related those repertoires to cytomegalovirus serostatus. In addition to the first cohort of 666 subjects, a separate validation cohort of 120 different subjects was used. High-throughput TCR immunosequencing, statistical association of individual TCRs with disease status, and machine learning were combined to predict cytomegalovirus infection status. In a later analysis, previously published TCR beta repertoires from roughly 710 donors were re-analyzed and high-resolution HLA genotyping was added so that TCR occurrence patterns could be studied. Rather than drawing on any new phenotypic data, the later analysis identified candidate immune exposures from TCR beta sequences and the way those sequences occurred across donors. In an earlier analysis of around 540 of the donors, high-throughput TCR beta sequencing was used to judge whether each TCR beta V gene segment behaved as functional or pseudogenic. Donor age, sex, ethnicity and CMV serostatus were collected together with the repertoire data. A later genetic analysis took genome-wide SNP genotypes for about 55% of the 666 donors and used that subset as a discovery cohort. Every discovery cohort repertoire had been produced on one sequencing platform. Both class I and class II loci were covered by HLA typing, at four-digit resolution. The number of donors typed differed by locus, with roughly 620-630 for A, B, C, DRB1 and DQB1, 522 for DQA1, approximately 580 for DPA1, and around 460 for DPB1. Five DR-DQ haplotypes were treated as single units for association and clustering because of strong linkage in the cohort. Among 350 to 400 genotyped donors of the cohort, an average of about 240,000 unique TCR beta nucleotide sequences were sequenced per donor, 15% to 20% of them non-productive.

Overall results and qualifications from the work: In a later analysis, HLA-associated TCR beta chains showed more clonal expansion and lower generation probabilities than non-associated chains that were equally common. Because counts were too low, about 15 rarely observed V segments, including chromosome 9 orphons, were left out of the earlier analysis of roughly 600 of the donors. A later analysis associated 15,000 to 20,000 TCR beta sequences with specific HLA alleles at a false discovery rate of 0.05. In an earlier analysis of some 640 of the donors, most TCR beta V segments were observed in productive rearrangements about 87% or about 30% of the time, broadly matching IMGT annotations. Assigning TCR associations to individual alleles was difficult when HLA alleles, especially DR and DQ, strongly co-occurred. A further reported finding was that TCR beta sequences accurately predicted the HLA-A and HLA-B alleles for most subjects in the first cohort. The only immune exposure information available for the cohort was CMV serostatus. Because HLA typing was missing for some donors at each locus, association tests included only the typed subset. Sequencing depth was assumed to be roughly uniform across donors in the presence/absence analyses, though that assumption may not hold. A few of the identified cytomegalovirus-associated TCR beta chains were confirmed in vitro to be specific for cytomegalovirus antigens. A cluster of highly shared sequence variants was judged likely to be a technical artifact of the sequencing pipeline. According to a later analysis, parvovirus B19, influenza, CMV and Epstein-Barr virus appeared linked to several top co-occurrence clusters. In a later analysis, most CMV-associated TCR beta chains were found to appear HLA-restricted, with HLA associations seemingly driven largely by CMV exposure. Most TCR sequences were observed very rarely across donors, whereas some public TCRs were present in many individuals. Because the 87-base-pair reads could not distinguish some IMGT-functional V segments, including TRBV6-2 and TRBV6-3, those segments were excluded. In the study, 150 to 200 TCR beta chains were listed as associated with cytomegalovirus. Linkage disequilibrium might explain the correlated functional status among segregating V segments, but an unknown experimental factor could not be excluded. Only TCR beta chains were sequenced in this cohort, and the absence of alpha or paired-chain data limited detectable features. According to a later analysis, TCR association rates differed among HLA loci, with DRB1 alleles showing the most associated TCRs and HLA-C alleles showing the fewest. Cytomegalovirus status was reported to be diagnosed by the classifier with high specificity and sensitivity in both the original and validation cohorts. According to the authors, the approach could potentially be generalized to other disease states and immunological phenotypes. V-gene and J-gene trimming of TCR beta chains was associated with a missense DCLRE1C variant in a later genetic analysis, and the association was replicated in an independent cohort. A later genetic analysis reported fewer N-insertions in productive TCRs among donors in an Asian-associated ancestry cluster than the roughly 670-donor mean.

There are 17 amino acids in the CDR3, from cysteine to phenylalanine inclusive. Here the CDR3 DNA is all that survives: 51 bases in frame from base 1. The germline V gene (reference sequence) sets CDR1 to GTSNPN and CDR2 to SVGIG. V lost 3 bases and J lost 1 base; the stretch between them is 16 bases long. Receptor libraries were prepared by the immunoSEQ multiplex PCR assay. For the multiplex PCR, a mixture combining 60 forward primers for TCR Vbeta segments and 13 reverse primers for TCR Jbeta segments was used. Amplification of the CDR3 region of rearranged TCR beta genes was performed with a multiplex PCR assay on genomic DNA. Amplified TCR beta libraries were sequenced as 87-base-pair reads on the Illumina HiSeq System. Regarding the original processing steps: A later analysis counted around 72 million unique TCR beta chains across the 666 repertoires, and around 9.9 million of these chains were shared by at least two donors. A nearest-neighbor algorithm error-corrected the raw reads and collapsed the reads into unique sequences, merging closely related sequences to remove PCR and sequencing errors. Alignment of CDR3 sequences to IMGT reference sequences was used to assign V, D and J gene segments. For a sequence to be retained, a match of at least six nucleotides was required to both a V gene segment and a J gene segment. A rearrangement was called productive if the CDR3 had no stop codons and remained in frame with V and J, and every other rearrangement was called non-productive. Following IMGT convention, CDR3 was defined as the stretch from the second conserved V-encoded cysteine to the conserved J-encoded phenylalanine. The earlier analysis of about 620 of the donors excluded sequences that lacked an unambiguous match to a single V gene segment. In an earlier analysis of 450 to 700 of the donors, V segments were called functional above 56.7% productive rearrangements and were called segregating when the between-donor standard deviation exceeded 5%. A statistical classification framework was built to diagnose cytomegalovirus status from the catalog of TCR beta chain sequences. V and J gene assignment, in a later analysis, came from comparing TCR nucleotide sequences with IMGT/GENE-DB human TR gene sequences. A later analysis assigned CDR3 sequences and most-parsimonious VDJ recombination scenarios with the TCRdist pipeline. In a later analysis, each TCR beta chain was defined by its CDR3 amino acid sequence together with its V-gene family, and reads lacking a unique V-gene family were excluded. A later analysis removed nearly 600 highly shared, low-generation-probability nucleotide sequences to deal with suspected cross-contamination and a sequencing artifact. For each public chain, a later analysis derived a clonal expansion index from normalized ranks of inferred template counts within each repertoire. A later analysis computed generation probabilities with a VDJ recombination model fitted to out-of-frame rearrangements, and checked the results against IGoR. Hypergeometric tests were used in a later analysis to score TCR-TCR, TCR-HLA and TCR-CMV co-occurrence, with a repertoire-size bias correction applied to the TCR pairs. False discovery rates were estimated in a later analysis by permuting HLA or CMV assignments 20 times. In a later analysis, co-occurring TCRs were grouped using DBSCAN, with TCRdist sequence similarity added in when clustering inside HLA-allele-positive subsets. Repertoires with fewer than 30,000 or more than 120,000 public chains were left out of co-occurrence clustering, as were five repertoires with anomalous nucleotide sharing. The table comes from immuneACCESS by way of TCRdb, which keeps in-frame sequences with V and J called. Part of the clones is missing from these tables; in studies checked, under half for an unresolved V gene and the rest for unknown reasons. That table furnishes V, J and clone size, whereas the DNA furnished D and trimming. Here the sample has 150,000 to 200,000 clones; 79% occur a single time. The top ten hold over 2% of the sample.

This clonotype was sampled from a woman in her fifties or sixties in good health and CMV-seronegative. The sequence links TRBV30 to TRBJ2-6, with a tentative D gene TRBD1 over 6 matching bases. Sequencing was performed on PBMCs. DNA sequence: TGTGCCTGGAGAGTGACAGGCCTCAAATCTGGGGCCAACGTCCTGACTTTC. It is translated as CAWRVTGLKSGANVLTF. With all but the CDR3 taken from the reference TRBV30 and TRBJ2-6 genes, the full variable domain is: SQTIHQWPATLVQPVGSPLSLECTVEGTSNPNLYWYRQAAGRGLQLLFYSVGIGQISSEVPQNLSASRPQDRQFILSSKKLLLSDSGFYLCAWRVTGLKSGANVLTFGAGSRLTVL.